The next 22 T cell receptor beta chains were all read from a single sample in a study of cytomegalovirus exposure and HLA in healthy donors. Primers: 60 Vbeta forward and 13 Jbeta reverse. This table comes from immunoSEQ multiplex PCR, and its TCRdb copy is limited to in-frame clones, with some not included. Here the sample spans about 190,000 clones, about 12% being singletons. The sample consisted of PBMCs. These receptors all come from a man aged 50-59 years in good health and CMV-seropositive.

This clone was observed a handful of times. The rearrangement joins TRBV6-5 to TRBJ1-2; perhaps TRBD1 as D (5 bases). Deletions cut 5 bases from V and 2 bases from J, with 12 bases between. Per the germline V gene, CDR1 is MNHEY and CDR2 is SVGAGI. This CDR3 is 14 amino acids long. CDR3 sequence: CASSRRVGNYGYTF. CDR3 sequence (DNA): TGTGCCAGCAGTCGCAGGGTGGGGAACTATGGCTACACCTTC.

Only a few counts were recorded for this clone. The V gene is TRBV9, the J gene TRBJ2-3; perhaps TRBD2 as D (6 bases). The ends were cut back, 2 bases at V and 4 bases at J, with 14 bases in the middle. Germline CDR1 and CDR2: SGDLS and YYNGEE. This CDR3 contains 15 residues. As DNA, the CDR3 is TGTGCCAGCAGCGTTGCGGCGGGGCGGGCAGATACGCAGTATTTT. It is translated as CASSVAAGRADTQYF.

V and J are TRBV15 and TRBJ2-6; 8 positions match TRBD1. This CDR3 has 16 amino acids. Per germline, CDR1 LNHNV and CDR2 YYDKDF (reference sequence). J gave up 4 bases and V 0 bases, and 2 bases lay outside the gene matches. CDR3 loop: CATSRDQGAGANVLTF. The CDR3 DNA reads as TGTGCCACCAGCAGAGACCAGGGGGCCGGGGCCAACGTCCTGACTTTC. Variable domain in full (rest from reference TRBV15 and TRBJ2-6): DAMVIQNPRYQVTQFGKPVTLSCSQTLNHNVMYWYQQKSSQAPKLLFHYYDKDFNNEADTPDNFQSRRPNTSFCFLDIRSPGLGDTAMYLCATSRDQGAGANVLTFGAGSRLTVL.

This clone has only a few counts. This chain uses TRBV19 with TRBJ2-2; 8 bases agree with TRBD1. Germline assignment: CDR1 LNHDA and CDR2 SQIVND (reference sequence). V lost 7 bases, J lost 8 bases, and 9 bases stayed unmatched. This CDR3 contains 14 residues. The CDR3 region has the DNA TGTGCCAGTACTTGGGCAGGGGGCCTTGGGGAGCTGTTTTTT. Translating gives CASTWAGGLGELFF.

This clone was seen only a few times. The chain joins TRBV19 to TRBJ2-7; D gene ambiguous. The germline gives CDR1 LNHDA, CDR2 SQIVND (reference sequence). The V and J ends lost 5 bases and 6 bases respectively, with 14 bases between them. The CDR3 has 13 amino acids. The CDR3 loop reads CASSVQTQSEQYF. The CDR3 bases are TGTGCCAGTAGTGTTCAGACTCAGTCCGAGCAGTACTTC.

This clone came up a few times. V is TRBV21-1 and J is TRBJ2-3; the table's D call of TRBD2 was not tested on the DNA. TRBV21-1 is a known pseudogene. The CDR3 is made up of 16 amino acids. The CDR3 DNA reads as TGTGCCAGCAGCCCACAACTAGCGGGGTGCACAGATACGCAGTATTTT. Translation: CASSPQLAGCTDTQYF.

This clone has a handful of counts. The J gene is TRBJ2-5, the V gene TRBV28, with 7 bases lining up with TRBD1. Germline-derived CDR1 and CDR2 are MDHEN and SYDVKM. This CDR3 comprises 15 residues. V lost 5 bases, J lost 2 bases, and 8 bases stayed unmatched. DNA for the CDR3: TGTGCCAGCAGTGTGAACAGGGGCGGTCAAGAGACCCAGTACTTC. Translation gives CASSVNRGGQETQYF.

The chain links TRBV7-2 to TRBJ2-3, with a tentative D call TRBD1 (6 bases). V shed 3 bases and J shed 6 bases, with 10 bases lying between them. Germline CDR1 SGHTA, CDR2 FQGNSA. This CDR3 comprises 13 residues. The CDR3 region is CASSLYTGDTQYF. In nucleotides, the CDR3 is TGTGCCAGCAGCTTGTATACAGGGGATACGCAGTATTTT. Variable domain in full (rest from reference TRBV7-2 and TRBJ2-3): GAGVSQSPSNKVTEKGKDVELRCDPISGHTALYWYRQSLGQGLEFLIYFQGNSAPDKSGLPSDRFSAERTGGSVSTLTIQRTQQEDSAVYLCASSLYTGDTQYFGPGTRLTVL.

There are a few counts of this clone. The chain joins TRBV7-2 to TRBJ1-4, with TRBD1 matching over 7 bases. In germline, CDR1 is SGHTA, CDR2 FQGNSA. This CDR3 region has 17 residues. After removal of 0 bases from V and 6 bases from J, the junction contained 10 bases not matched to a gene. CDR3 bases: TGTGCCAGCAGCTTAGCGCGATCTACCAGGGGGGATGAAAAACTGTTTTTT. Translation gives CASSLARSTRGDEKLFF.

Remarks on this clone: Mismatch with germline at one junction end may stem from a read error. The chain carries TRBV7-7 and TRBJ2-5; TRBD1 matches at 12 bases. The CDR3 has 14 residues. From germline, CDR1 is SSHAT and CDR2 FNYEAQ (reference sequence). The CDR3 sequence is CASSRDRGHETQYF. DNA of the CDR3: TGTGCTAGCAGCCGGGACAGGGGGCACGAGACCCAGTACTTC.

This clone was seen only a few times. The rearrangement joins TRBV5-4 to TRBJ2-5; tentatively, D is TRBD2 (5 bases). This CDR3 spans 13 amino acids. CDR1 SGHNT and CDR2 YYREEE come from the germline V gene (reference sequence). Trimming removed 2 bases at V and 4 bases at J, with 9 bases between. The CDR3 coding sequence is TGTGCCAGCAGCTTTGGAGGACCAGAGACCCAGTACTTC. As protein: CASSFGGPETQYF.

V is TRBV7-6 and J is TRBJ2-5; 9 nucleotides match TRBD2. With 0 bases clipped from V and 2 bases from J, the junction kept 4 bases outside the gene matches. This CDR3 contains 16 residues. CDR1 and CDR2 (germline): SGHVS, FNYEAQ. CDR3 in amino acids: CASSLATSGSQETQYF. For the CDR3, the DNA is TGTGCCAGCAGCTTAGCAACTAGCGGGTCACAAGAGACCCAGTACTTC.

Only a few counts were recorded for this clone. The sample has other DNA sequences that encode this CDR3 too. The chain employs TRBV4-3 and TRBJ2-3; TRBD2 matches 9 bases. CDR1 and CDR2 from the germline V gene are LGHNA and YSLEER. J lost 1 base, V lost 1 base, and 6 bases had no gene match. The CDR3 has 17 amino acids. CDR3 loop: CASSQAVASGGTDTQYF. In nucleotides, the CDR3 is TGCGCCAGCAGCCAAGCAGTCGCTAGCGGGGGCACAGATACGCAGTATTTT.

This clone was seen more than once but under ten times. The chain recombines TRBV4-2 with TRBJ1-1; D is unresolved. Germline V gene data show CDR1 as LGHNA and CDR2 as YNFKEQ. The CDR3 runs 13 residues. The V end lost 3 bases, the J end lost 6 bases, and 11 bases lay between the germline ends. CDR3 DNA: TGTGCCAGCAGCCACCCCGGGGTGGCTGAAGCTTTCTTT. Its translation: CASSHPGVAEAFF.

This clone was observed a handful of times. The chain links TRBV7-2 to TRBJ1-2, with 10 bases aligning to TRBD1. This CDR3 is 14 amino acids long. V dropped 1 base and J dropped 6; count of bases not matched to a gene: 2. Germline CDR1 is SGHTA and CDR2 is FQGNSA. The DNA for the CDR3 is TGTGCCAGCAGCTTAGGACAGGGGGCAGATGGCTACACCTTC. The encoded protein is CASSLGQGADGYTF. Full variable domain (remainder filled in from reference TRBV7-2 and TRBJ1-2): GAGVSQSPSNKVTEKGKDVELRCDPISGHTALYWYRQSLGQGLEFLIYFQGNSAPDKSGLPSDRFSAERTGGSVSTLTIQRTQQEDSAVYLCASSLGQGADGYTFGSGTRLTVV.

The CDR3 loop reads CASSAAGGKETQYF. CDR3 nucleotide sequence: TGCGCCAGCAGTGCTGCCGGCGGGAAAGAGACCCAGTACTTC. V is TRBV10-1 and J is TRBJ2-5; D is possibly TRBD2 (6 bases). The CDR3 sequence is 14 residues long. The V gene's germline CDR1 is WNHNN and CDR2 SYGVQD (reference sequence). The ends were cut back, 4 bases at V and 3 bases at J, with 12 bases in the middle.

The chain employs TRBV6-6 and TRBJ1-5, with D unresolved. Looked up from germline, CDR1 is MNHNY and CDR2 is SVGAGI (reference sequence). Deletions cut 6 bases from V and 0 bases from J, with 9 bases between. The CDR3 is 14 amino acids. CDR3 sequence reads: CASSPDTSNQPQHF. The CDR3 nucleotides are TGTGCCAGCAGCCCCGACACTAGCAATCAGCCCCAGCATTTT.

This clone has just a few counts. The chain carries TRBV18 and TRBJ2-5; 10 bases match TRBD1. The CDR3 is made up of 14 amino acids. Germline-derived CDR1 and CDR2 are KGHSH and LQKENI. J lost 4 bases, V lost 2 bases, and 1 base had no gene match. CDR3 protein: CASSPGDRGETQYF. The CDR3 nucleotides are TGTGCCAGCTCACCAGGGGACAGGGGAGAGACCCAGTACTTC.

This clone was seen a few times. The chain combines TRBV15 with TRBJ1-3; D is undetermined. The CDR3 totals 16 residues. V was cut by 1 base and J by 0 bases, with 10 bases left in between. Per the germline V gene, CDR1 is LNHNV and CDR2 is YYDKDF (reference sequence). CDR3 DNA: TGTGCCACCAGCAGAGGCCAGGCGCACTCTGGAAACACCATATATTTT. It translates to CATSRGQAHSGNTIYF.

The chain has TRBV6-5 and TRBJ1-6; maybe TRBD1 (5 bases). CDR3 length: 15 residues. Trimming removed 0 bases at V and 9 bases at J, with 12 bases between. The germline V gene encodes CDR1 MNHEY and CDR2 SVGAGI. DNA of the CDR3: TGTGCCAGCAGTTACTCGAGGCAGGGTAGTTCACCCCTCCACTTT. This codes for CASSYSRQGSSPLHF.

The chain recombines TRBV21-1 with TRBJ2-5; the table's D call, TRBD2, was not checked against the DNA. TRBV21-1 is reported as a pseudogene. The CDR3 sequence is 16 residues long. CDR3 region: CASSSTSGCVQETQYF. DNA for the CDR3: TGTGCCAGCAGCAGTACTAGCGGGTGTGTCCAAGAGACCCAGTACTTC.

The chain combines TRBV5-6 with TRBJ1-1; D is unresolved. Trimming shortened V by 3 bases and J by 4 bases, and 10 bases separated the two germline ends. CDR3 size: 13 residues. Germline CDR1 SGHDT, CDR2 YYEEEE. CDR3 nucleotides: TGTGCCAGCAGCTCTTACCGCGGCACTGAAGCTTTCTTT. Protein product: CASSSYRGTEAFF.